This T cell receptor beta chain was obtained from a study of T cells after somatic rescue of genetic block. Data came from immunoSEQ multiplex PCR; TCRdb stores just in-frame clones and leaves some out. The sample includes more than 13,000 clones, just over 70% seen only once; the top ten take roughly 30%. This clone counts as medium-sized. The germline gives CDR1 LNHDA, CDR2 SQIVND (reference sequence). CDR3 length: 15 residues. Trimming at V came to 3 bases and at J to 5 bases, leaving 9 bases not matched to a gene. Sequenced input: peripheral blood mononuclear cells (PBMCs). The chain carries TRBV19 and TRBJ1-1; 7 bases align to TRBD1. The source of this sequence is a man aged 18 to 29. CDR3 in DNA: TGTGCCAGTAGTATTGTCAGGGGGGTCAGGACTGAAGCTTTCTTT. Amino acid sequence: CASSIVRGVRTEAFF.